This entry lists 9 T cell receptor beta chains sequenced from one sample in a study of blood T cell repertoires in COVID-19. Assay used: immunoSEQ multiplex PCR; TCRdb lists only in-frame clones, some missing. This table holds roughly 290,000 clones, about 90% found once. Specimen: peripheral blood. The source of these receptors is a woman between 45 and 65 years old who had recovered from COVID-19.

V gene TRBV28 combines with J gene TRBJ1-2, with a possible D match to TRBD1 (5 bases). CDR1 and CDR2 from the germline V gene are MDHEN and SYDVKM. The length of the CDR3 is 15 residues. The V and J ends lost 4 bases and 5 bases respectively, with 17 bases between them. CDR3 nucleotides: TGTGCCAGCAGTTCCGGGACGCCCGGGAGGTATGGCTACACCTTC. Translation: CASSSGTPGRYGYTF.

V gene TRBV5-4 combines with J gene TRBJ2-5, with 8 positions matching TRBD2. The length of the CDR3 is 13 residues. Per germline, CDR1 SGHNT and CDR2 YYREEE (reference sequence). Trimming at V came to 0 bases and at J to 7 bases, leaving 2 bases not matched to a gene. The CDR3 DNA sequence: TGTGCCAGCAGCTTGGAGCTAGCGGGGACCCAGTACTTC. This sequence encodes CASSLELAGTQYF.

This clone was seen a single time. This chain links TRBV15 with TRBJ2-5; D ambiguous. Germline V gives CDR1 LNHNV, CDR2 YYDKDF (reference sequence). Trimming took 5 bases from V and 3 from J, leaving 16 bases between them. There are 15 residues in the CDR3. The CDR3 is CATSEDSISEETQYF. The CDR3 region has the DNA TGTGCCACCAGCGAAGACTCAATCTCCGAAGAGACCCAGTACTTC.

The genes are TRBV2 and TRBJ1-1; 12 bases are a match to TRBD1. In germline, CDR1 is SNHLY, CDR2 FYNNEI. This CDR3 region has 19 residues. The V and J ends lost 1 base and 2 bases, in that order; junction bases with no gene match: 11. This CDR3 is CASSEGKGTGGLINTEAFF. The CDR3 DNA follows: TGTGCCAGCAGTGAAGGGAAAGGGACAGGGGGCCTAATAAACACTGAAGCTTTCTTT.

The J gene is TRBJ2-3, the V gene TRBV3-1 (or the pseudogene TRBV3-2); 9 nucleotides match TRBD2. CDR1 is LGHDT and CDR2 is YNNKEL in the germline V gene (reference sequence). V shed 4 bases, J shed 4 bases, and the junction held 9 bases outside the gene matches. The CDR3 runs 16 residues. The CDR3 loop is CASSPRGGGAADTQYF. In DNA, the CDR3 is TGTGCCAGCAGCCCCAGGGGCGGGGGGGCAGCAGATACGCAGTATTTT.

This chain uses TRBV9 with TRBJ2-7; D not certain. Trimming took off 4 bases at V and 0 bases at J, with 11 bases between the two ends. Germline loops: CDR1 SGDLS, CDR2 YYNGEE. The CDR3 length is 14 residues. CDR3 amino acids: CASSPRLNSYEQYF. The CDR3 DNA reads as TGTGCCAGCAGCCCGCGACTCAACTCCTACGAGCAGTACTTC.

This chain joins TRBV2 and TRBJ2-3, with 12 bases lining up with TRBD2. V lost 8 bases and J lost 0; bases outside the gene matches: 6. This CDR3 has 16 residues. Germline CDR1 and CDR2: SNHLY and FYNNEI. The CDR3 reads CASSLAGGLSTDTQYF. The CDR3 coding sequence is TGTGCCAGCTCTCTAGCGGGAGGGCTTAGCACAGATACGCAGTATTTT. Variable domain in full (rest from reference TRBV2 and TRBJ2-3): EPEVTQTPSHQVTQMGQEVILRCVPISNHLYFYWYRQILGQKVEFLVSFYNNEISEKSEIFDDQFSVERPDGSNFTLKIRSTKLEDSAMYFCASSLAGGLSTDTQYFGPGTRLTVL.

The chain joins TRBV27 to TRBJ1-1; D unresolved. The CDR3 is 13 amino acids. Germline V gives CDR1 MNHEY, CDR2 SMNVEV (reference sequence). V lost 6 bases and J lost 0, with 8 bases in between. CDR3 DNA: TGTGCCAGCAGGGGCACAATGAACACTGAAGCTTTCTTT. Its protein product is CASRGTMNTEAFF.

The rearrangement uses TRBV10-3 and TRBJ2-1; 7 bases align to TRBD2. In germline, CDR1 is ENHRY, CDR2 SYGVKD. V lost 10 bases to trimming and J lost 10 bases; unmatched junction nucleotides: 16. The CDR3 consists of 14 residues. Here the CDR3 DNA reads TGTGCCACCAATAGCGGGTCCTTCCATAACGAGCAGTTCTTC. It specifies CATNSGSFHNEQFF.